This T cell receptor (beta chain) was sequenced during a study of OX40 agonist ivuxolimab in advanced cancers. This CDR3 has 14 amino acids. J gave up 2 bases and V 5 bases, and 3 bases lay outside the gene matches. CDR1 is SGHRS and CDR2 is YFSETQ in the germline V gene. Clones were read by immunoSEQ multiplex PCR, and TCRdb kept only the in-frame ones, dropping some. Counted here are 71,000 or so clones, 65% to 85% occurring once; the ten biggest clones make up approximately 8%. The sequence derives from an adult with an advanced solid tumor such as melanoma, head and neck, liver or kidney cancer. V usage is TRBV5-1 and J usage is TRBJ2-2; the match to TRBD2 covers 7 bases. The source was CD4+ or CD8+ T cells sorted from blood, collected in a trial of the OX40 agonist ivuxolimab. CDR3 bases: TGCGCCAGCAGGTGGGACTACAACACCGGGGAGCTGTTTTTT. Residues: CASRWDYNTGELFF.